Below, 26 T cell receptor beta chains from the same sample are listed, as sequenced in a study of shared clonotypes between healthy human individuals (dated by TCRdb to 2020 to 2022). Library preparation used the immunoSEQ multiplex PCR assay. Imported from immuneACCESS, the table was reduced by TCRdb to in-frame sequences with V and J called. These copies leave out some clones; in studies compared against another copy, an unresolved V gene accounts for under half, and the cause of the remainder is not known. The sample table records roughly 890,000 clones; more than 85% of these occur just once. The biggest ten clones account for approximately 25% of the sample. CD8 naive samples consisted of CD45RO-negative cells that were positively selected for CCR7, yielding a CD45RA+CCR7+ population without TemRA cells. Sequencing was performed on naive CD8+ T cells sorted from blood. The cell subset or site label for this specimen denotes: CD45RA+CCR7+. The receptor set was obtained from a man aged 30-40 years in good health.

The chain uses TRBV27 and TRBJ1-2; no clear D. The CDR3 sequence is 10 residues long. Germline loops: CDR1 MNHEY, CDR2 SMNVEV (reference sequence). The CDR3 region is CYSGGLLGTF. The CDR3 DNA follows: TGTTATTCCGGCGGCCTCTTGGGGACCTTC.

The rearrangement links TRBV27 to TRBJ2-3; 11 nucleotides match TRBD2. The V gene end was trimmed by 6 bases and the J gene end by 4 bases; junction bases not matched to a gene: 3. Germline V gene sequence: CDR1 MNHEY, CDR2 SMNVEV (reference sequence). The CDR3 covers 14 residues. DNA for the CDR3: TGTGCCAGCAGCGTAGCGGGAGGGCCAGATACGCAGTATTTT. Its translation: CASSVAGGPDTQYF.

The chain has TRBV13 and TRBJ2-1, with TRBD2 matching 10 bases. CDR1 is PRHDT and CDR2 is FYEKMQ in the germline V gene (reference sequence). This CDR3 is 14 amino acids long. Trimming at V came to 5 bases and at J to 10 bases, leaving 8 bases not matched to a gene. The CDR3 here is CASSQRSGRDEQFF. The CDR3 DNA reads TGTGCCAGCAGCCAAAGAAGCGGGAGGGACGAGCAGTTCTTC.

The chain joins TRBV27 to TRBJ1-5; perhaps TRBD1 as D (5 bases). Germline V gene sequence: CDR1 MNHEY, CDR2 SMNVEV (reference sequence). Deletions cut 5 bases from V and 4 bases from J, with 6 bases between. The CDR3 totals 12 residues. This chain's CDR3 is CASSAGNQPQHF. The DNA for the CDR3 is TGTGCCAGCAGTGCAGGGAATCAGCCCCAGCATTTT.

This chain joins TRBV11-2 and TRBJ2-5; TRBD2 matches 10 bases. The CDR3 sequence is 16 residues long. Germline V gives CDR1 SGHAT, CDR2 FQNNGV. J gave up 5 bases and V 4 bases, and 10 bases lay outside the gene matches. CDR3 sequence reads: CASSSYRGLAWETQYF. The CDR3 DNA follows: TGTGCCAGCAGCTCCTATAGGGGACTAGCGTGGGAGACCCAGTACTTC.

The chain couples TRBV7-9 to TRBJ2-1, with 11 bases that match TRBD2. The CDR3 is 17 residues long. V lost 6 bases, J lost 3 bases, and 10 bases stayed unmatched. From germline, CDR1 is SEHNR and CDR2 FQNEAQ (reference sequence). In nucleotides, the CDR3 is TGTGCCAGCAGTGGGGAGACTGGGACTAGCGGCTACAATGAGCAGTTCTTC. Translating it yields CASSGETGTSGYNEQFF.

The CDR3 sequence: CASSFIRRDTEAFF. The CDR3 region has the DNA TGTGCCAGCAGTTTTATAAGGAGGGACACTGAAGCTTTCTTT. The chain is built from TRBV6-5 and TRBJ1-1; D gene uncertain. This CDR3 is built from 14 residues. Germline values: CDR1 MNHEY, CDR2 SVGAGI. V lost 4 bases and J lost 3, with 12 bases in between.

V and J are TRBV28 and TRBJ1-5; D uncertain. The CDR3 loop spans 14 amino acids. Germline V gives CDR1 MDHEN, CDR2 SYDVKM. V was shortened by 6 bases and J by 1 base, with 10 bases between the two germline ends. The CDR3 region has the DNA TGTGCCAGCAGAAACCAGGACAGCAATCAGCCCCAGCATTTT. This translates into CASRNQDSNQPQHF. The full variable domain, with the rest looked up from reference TRBV28 and TRBJ1-5, is DVKVTQSSRYLVKRTGEKVFLECVQDMDHENMFWYRQDPGLGLRLIYFSYDVKMKEKGDIPEGYSVSREKKERFSLILESASTNQTSMYLCASRNQDSNQPQHFGDGTRLSIL.

The gene calls are TRBV6-5 and TRBJ2-7; the match to TRBD1 covers 9 bases. The V segment lost 5 bases and the J segment 5 bases; nucleotides outside the gene matches: 4. The CDR3 has 13 amino acids. Per the germline V gene, CDR1 is MNHEY and CDR2 is SVGAGI. The CDR3 DNA reads TGTGCCAGCAGTGTGGGACAGGGAAACGAGCAGTACTTC. The encoded protein is CASSVGQGNEQYF.

The V call is TRBV5-1, the J call TRBJ2-7; TRBD1 might be the D (6 bases). V lost 6 bases, J lost 5 bases, and 15 bases lay in between. The CDR3 covers 13 residues. Germline assignment: CDR1 SGHRS and CDR2 YFSETQ. Here the CDR3 reads CASTHDRSDEQYF. Here the CDR3 DNA reads TGCGCCAGCACCCATGACAGGTCGGACGAGCAGTACTTC.

The rearrangement joins TRBV27 to TRBJ2-1, with TRBD1 as a possible D gene (6 bases). The CDR3 consists of 12 residues. Trimming pared 10 bases from V and 7 bases from J, leaving 14 bases between. Germline CDR1 MNHEY, CDR2 SMNVEV (reference sequence). The CDR3 spells CATKTGWNEQFF. CDR3 DNA: TGTGCCACCAAAACAGGGTGGAATGAGCAGTTCTTC.

The chain uses TRBV13 and TRBJ2-1; TRBD1 matches at 9 bases. The CDR3 has 16 amino acids. V lost 1 base and J lost 5; bases outside the gene matches: 6. Germline V gives CDR1 PRHDT, CDR2 FYEKMQ (reference sequence). CDR3 sequence (DNA): TGTGCCAGCAGCTTAGTACGGGGGGACAGGGACAATGAGCAGTTCTTC. This sequence encodes CASSLVRGDRDNEQFF.

This chain uses TRBV7-9 with TRBJ2-7; D gene unclear. The V gene's germline CDR1 is SEHNR and CDR2 FQNEAQ (reference sequence). This CDR3 region has 14 residues. V lost 1 base, J lost 1 base, and 8 bases lay in between. As DNA, the CDR3 is TGTGCCAGCAGCTTAGAGGGCAAATCCTACGAGCAGTACTTC. Protein product: CASSLEGKSYEQYF.

The chain joins TRBV7-9 to TRBJ2-1; possible D gene TRBD1, 5 bases. Trimming shortened V by 4 bases and J by 6 bases, and 22 bases separated the two germline ends. CDR3 length: 17 amino acids. Germline loops: CDR1 SEHNR, CDR2 FQNEAQ (reference sequence). The CDR3: CASSSALENDSPNEQFF. The CDR3 DNA reads as TGTGCCAGCAGCTCAGCCCTCGAAAATGACAGCCCCAATGAGCAGTTCTTC.

The chain has TRBV28 and TRBJ2-1; TRBD1 or TRBD2 may be the D gene (5 bases each). The CDR3 is 15 amino acids. Germline V gene data show CDR1 as MDHEN and CDR2 as SYDVKM. V was trimmed by 8 bases and J by 0 bases, leaving 14 bases between them. The CDR3, as DNA: TGTGCCAGCCAGTTATGGGGGTCCTCCTACAATGAGCAGTTCTTC. As protein: CASQLWGSSYNEQFF.

As regards this clone: This sample includes further DNA sequences coding for the same CDR3. The chain has TRBV9 and TRBJ2-7; 11 nucleotides match TRBD2. Germline lookup yields CDR1 SGDLS and CDR2 YYNGEE. Trimming cost V 3 bases and J 4 bases; bases outside gene matches: 3. This CDR3 contains 14 residues. The CDR3: CASSAGTSGYEQYF. The CDR3 DNA reads as TGTGCCAGCAGCGCCGGGACTAGCGGATACGAGCAGTACTTC.

The chain combines TRBV5-6 with TRBJ2-5; 12 bases are a match to TRBD2. Germline assignment: CDR1 SGHDT and CDR2 YYEEEE. The CDR3 has 16 residues. Trimming took 3 bases from V and 2 from J; bases not matched to a gene: 5. CDR3 region: CASSSPTSGRQETQYF. DNA for the CDR3: TGTGCCAGCAGCTCCCCTACTAGCGGGAGGCAAGAGACCCAGTACTTC.

This clone appeared a single time. The rearrangement uses TRBV2 and TRBJ1-1, with 7 nucleotides matching TRBD1. This CDR3 is built from 14 residues. The V and J ends lost 3 bases and 8 bases, in that order; junction bases with no gene match: 9. CDR1 and CDR2 from the germline V gene are SNHLY and FYNNEI. For the CDR3, the DNA is TGTGCCAGCAGTGAGTCGAGGGGGCCCTGGGAAGCTTTCTTT. Translating gives CASSESRGPWEAFF.

The genes are TRBV6-8 and TRBJ1-2, with D possibly TRBD1 on 5 matching bases. Trimming pared 3 bases from V and 3 bases from J, leaving 23 bases between. Germline V gene lookup returns CDR1 MNHGY and CDR2 SAAAGT. This CDR3 spans 18 amino acids. The CDR3: CASSYYRQRILLDYGYTF. CDR3 bases: TGTGCCAGCAGTTATTATCGACAGCGAATCCTCCTCGACTATGGCTACACCTTC.

V gene TRBV28 combines with J gene TRBJ1-5, with D maybe TRBD1 (6 bases). The germline CDR1 and CDR2 sequences are MDHEN and SYDVKM. This CDR3 spans 15 amino acids. V dropped 2 bases and J dropped 10 bases, with 18 bases sitting between them. CDR3 DNA: TGTGCCAGCAGTTTACTAGAGAGGGTGGACAGTCCCCAGCATTTT. This translates into CASSLLERVDSPQHF.

DNA of the CDR3: TGTGCCAGCAGCTTGGGACTAGCGGTCGTCATTGAGCAGTTCTTC. This sequence encodes CASSLGLAVVIEQFF. V is TRBV13 and J is TRBJ2-1; 11 nucleotides agree with TRBD2. Germline V gene data show CDR1 as PRHDT and CDR2 as FYEKMQ (reference sequence). The CDR3 sequence is 15 residues long. V shed 3 bases and J 9 bases; nucleotides not matched to a gene: 7.

This clone showed up just once. This chain uses TRBV18 with TRBJ2-1; D is perhaps TRBD2 (6 bases). V shed 2 bases and J shed 6 bases, with 14 bases lying between them. Germline V gene data show CDR1 as KGHSH and CDR2 as LQKENI. The CDR3 covers 15 residues. Here the CDR3 reads CASSPSLAQGNEQFF. The CDR3 bases are TGTGCCAGCTCACCATCGCTAGCGCAGGGCAATGAGCAGTTCTTC.

V gene TRBV10-2 combines with J gene TRBJ1-1; the D gene is possibly TRBD1 (5 bases). This CDR3 is 12 amino acids long. The V end lost 6 bases, the J end lost 3 bases, and 8 bases lay between the germline ends. CDR1 WSHSY and CDR2 SAAADI come from the germline V gene. CDR3: CASRRGDTEAFF. The CDR3 DNA reads as TGCGCCAGCAGGAGAGGGGACACTGAAGCTTTCTTT.

The rearrangement joins TRBV9 to TRBJ1-2; D perhaps matches TRBD1 (5 bases). Trimming left V 0 bases short and J 2 bases short, with 11 bases between. Germline V gives CDR1 SGDLS, CDR2 YYNGEE. The CDR3 is 15 amino acids. The CDR3 region is CASSVGGTANYGYTF. The CDR3 DNA reads as TGTGCCAGCAGCGTAGGAGGGACGGCCAACTATGGCTACACCTTC.

The rearrangement uses TRBV5-6 and TRBJ1-4; tentative D call: TRBD1 (5 bases). Germline CDR1 SGHDT, CDR2 YYEEEE. The CDR3 extends over 18 amino acids. V was trimmed by 2 bases and J by 8 bases, leaving 25 bases between them. DNA for the CDR3: TGTGCCAGCAGCTTTTCGGGACCGAGGGAGGGTACGGAGGAAAAACTGTTTTTT. This encodes CASSFSGPREGTEEKLFF. The variable domain in full, with the rest retrieved from reference TRBV5-6 and TRBJ1-4, is DAGVTQSPTHLIKTRGQQVTLRCSPKSGHDTVSWYQQALGQGPQFIFQYYEEEERQRGNFPDRFSGHQFPNYSSELNVNALLLGDSALYLCASSFSGPREGTEEKLFFGSGTQLSVL.

The chain links TRBV28 to TRBJ2-7; 10 bases agree with TRBD2. Germline loops: CDR1 MDHEN, CDR2 SYDVKM. The CDR3 runs to 14 residues. The ends lost 5 bases at V and 2 bases at J; junction bases unmatched: 3. DNA for the CDR3: TGTGCCAGCAGTAATCTAGCGGGAGCCTACGAGCAGTACTTC. Protein: CASSNLAGAYEQYF.